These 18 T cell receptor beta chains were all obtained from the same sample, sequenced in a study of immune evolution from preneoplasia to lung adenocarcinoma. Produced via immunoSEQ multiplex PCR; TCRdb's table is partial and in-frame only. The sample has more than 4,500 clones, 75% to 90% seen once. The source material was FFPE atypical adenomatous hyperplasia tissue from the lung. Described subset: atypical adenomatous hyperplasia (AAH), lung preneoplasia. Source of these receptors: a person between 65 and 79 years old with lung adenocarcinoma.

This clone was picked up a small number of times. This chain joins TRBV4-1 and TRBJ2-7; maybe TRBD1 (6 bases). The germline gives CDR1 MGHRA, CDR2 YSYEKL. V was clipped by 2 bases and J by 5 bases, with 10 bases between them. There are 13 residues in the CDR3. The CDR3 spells CASSQYHRDEQYF. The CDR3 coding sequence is TGCGCCAGCAGCCAATACCACAGGGACGAGCAGTACTTC.

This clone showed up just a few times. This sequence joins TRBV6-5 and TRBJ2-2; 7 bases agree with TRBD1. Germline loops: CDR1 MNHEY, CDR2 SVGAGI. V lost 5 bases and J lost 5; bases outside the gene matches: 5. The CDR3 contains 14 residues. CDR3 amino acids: CASSRDRATGELFF. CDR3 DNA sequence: TGTGCCAGCAGTCGCGACAGGGCTACCGGGGAGCTGTTTTTT.

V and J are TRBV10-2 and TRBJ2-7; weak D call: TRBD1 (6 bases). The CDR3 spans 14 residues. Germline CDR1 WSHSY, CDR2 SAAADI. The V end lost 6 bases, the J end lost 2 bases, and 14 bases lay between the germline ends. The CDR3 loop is CASRRAGAPYEQYF. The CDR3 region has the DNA TGCGCCAGCAGGAGGGCAGGGGCCCCCTACGAGCAGTACTTC.

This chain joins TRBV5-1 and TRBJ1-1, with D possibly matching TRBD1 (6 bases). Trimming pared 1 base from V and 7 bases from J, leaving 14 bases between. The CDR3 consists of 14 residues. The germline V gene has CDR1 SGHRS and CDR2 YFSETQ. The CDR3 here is CASSLPGQTIEAFF. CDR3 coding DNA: TGCGCCAGCAGCTTGCCTGGACAGACGATTGAAGCTTTCTTT.

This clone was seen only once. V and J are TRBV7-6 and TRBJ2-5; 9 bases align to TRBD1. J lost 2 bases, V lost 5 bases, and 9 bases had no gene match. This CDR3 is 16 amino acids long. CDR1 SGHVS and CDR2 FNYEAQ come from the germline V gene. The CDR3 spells CASSPGQGMGQETQYF. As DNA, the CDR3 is TGTGCCAGCAGCCCGGGACAGGGTATGGGTCAAGAGACCCAGTACTTC. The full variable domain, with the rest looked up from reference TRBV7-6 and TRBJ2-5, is GAGVSQSPRYKVTKRGQDVALRCDPISGHVSLYWYRQALGQGPEFLTYFNYEAQQDKSGLPNDRFSAERPEGSISTLTIQRTEQRDSAMYRCASSPGQGMGQETQYFGPGTRLLVL.

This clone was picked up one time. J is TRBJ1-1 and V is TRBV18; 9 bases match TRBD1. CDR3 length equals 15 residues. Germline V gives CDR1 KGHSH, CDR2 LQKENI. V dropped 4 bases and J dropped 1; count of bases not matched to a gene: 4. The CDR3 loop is CASSLSTGGNTEAFF. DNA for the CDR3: TGTGCCAGCTCACTTTCGACAGGGGGGAACACTGAAGCTTTCTTT.

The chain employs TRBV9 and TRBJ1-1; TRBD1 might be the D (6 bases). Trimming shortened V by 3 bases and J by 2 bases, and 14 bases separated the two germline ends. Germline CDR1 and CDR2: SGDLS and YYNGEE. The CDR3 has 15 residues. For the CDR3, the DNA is TGTGCCAGCAGCGCCGGGACAAATTTAAACACTGAAGCTTTCTTT. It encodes CASSAGTNLNTEAFF.

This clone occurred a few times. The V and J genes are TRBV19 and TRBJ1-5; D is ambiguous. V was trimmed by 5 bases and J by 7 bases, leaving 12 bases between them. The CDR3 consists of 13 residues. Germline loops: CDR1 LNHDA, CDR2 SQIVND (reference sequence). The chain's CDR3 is CASSPMVEQPQHF. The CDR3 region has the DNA TGTGCCAGTAGTCCGATGGTTGAACAGCCCCAGCATTTT. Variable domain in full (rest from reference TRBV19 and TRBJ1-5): DGGITQSPKYLFRKEGQNVTLSCEQNLNHDAMYWYRQDPGQGLRLIYYSQIVNDFQKGDIAEGYSVSREKKESFPLTVTSAQKNPTAFYLCASSPMVEQPQHFGDGTRLSIL.

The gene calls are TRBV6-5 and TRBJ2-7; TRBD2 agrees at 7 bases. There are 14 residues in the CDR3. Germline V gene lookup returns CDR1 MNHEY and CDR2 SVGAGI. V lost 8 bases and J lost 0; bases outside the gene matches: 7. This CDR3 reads CASWGSGASYEQYF. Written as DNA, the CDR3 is TGTGCCAGCTGGGGCAGCGGGGCCTCCTACGAGCAGTACTTC.

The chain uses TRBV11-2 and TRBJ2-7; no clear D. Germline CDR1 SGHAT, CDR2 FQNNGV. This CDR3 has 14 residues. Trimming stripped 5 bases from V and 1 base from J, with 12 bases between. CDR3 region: CASSTDPSSYEQYF. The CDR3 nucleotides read TGTGCCAGCAGCACGGACCCAAGTTCCTACGAGCAGTACTTC.

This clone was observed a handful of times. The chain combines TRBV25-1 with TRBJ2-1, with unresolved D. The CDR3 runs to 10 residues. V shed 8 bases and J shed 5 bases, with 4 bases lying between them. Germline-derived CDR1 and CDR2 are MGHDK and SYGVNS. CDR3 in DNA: TGTGCCAGCTACAACAATGAGCAGTTCTTC. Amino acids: CASYNNEQFF.

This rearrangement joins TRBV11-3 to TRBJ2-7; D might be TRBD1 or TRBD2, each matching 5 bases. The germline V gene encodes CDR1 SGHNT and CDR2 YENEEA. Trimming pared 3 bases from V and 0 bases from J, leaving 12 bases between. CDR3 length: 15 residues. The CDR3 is CASSLRGEGSYEQYF. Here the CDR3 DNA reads TGTGCCAGCAGCTTGAGGGGAGAGGGCTCCTACGAGCAGTACTTC.

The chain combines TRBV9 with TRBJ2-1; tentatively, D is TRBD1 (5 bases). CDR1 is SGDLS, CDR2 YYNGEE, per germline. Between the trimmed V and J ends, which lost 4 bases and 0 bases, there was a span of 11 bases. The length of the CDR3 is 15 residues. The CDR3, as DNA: TGTGCCAGCAGCACCCGACAGAGCTCCTACAATGAGCAGTTCTTC. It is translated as CASSTRQSSYNEQFF.

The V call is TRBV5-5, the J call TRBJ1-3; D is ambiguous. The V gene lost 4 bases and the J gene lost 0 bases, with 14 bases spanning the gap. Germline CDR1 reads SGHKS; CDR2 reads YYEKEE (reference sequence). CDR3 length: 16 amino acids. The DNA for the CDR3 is TGTGCCAGCAGCCTACGTGGGGATAGCTCTGGAAACACCATATATTTT. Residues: CASSLRGDSSGNTIYF.

As DNA, the CDR3 is TGTGCCAGCGTGACTAGCGGGTCCTACGAGCAGTACTTC. Residues: CASVTSGSYEQYF. V gene TRBV25-1 combines with J gene TRBJ2-7, with 10 bases identical to TRBD2. After removal of 8 bases from V and 1 base from J, the junction contained 2 bases not matched to a gene. The CDR3 sequence is 13 residues long. Germline loops: CDR1 MGHDK, CDR2 SYGVNS.

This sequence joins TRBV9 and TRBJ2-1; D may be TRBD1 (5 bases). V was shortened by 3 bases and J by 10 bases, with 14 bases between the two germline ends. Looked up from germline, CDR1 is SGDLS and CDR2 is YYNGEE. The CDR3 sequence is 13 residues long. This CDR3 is CASSASWGGEQFF. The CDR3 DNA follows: TGTGCCAGCAGCGCTAGTTGGGGCGGCGAGCAGTTCTTC.

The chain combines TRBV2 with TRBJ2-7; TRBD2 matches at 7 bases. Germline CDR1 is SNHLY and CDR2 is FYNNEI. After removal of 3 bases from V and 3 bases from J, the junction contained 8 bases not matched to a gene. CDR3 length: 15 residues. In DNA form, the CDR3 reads TGTGCCAGCAGTGAGGTGTCGGGAGGAGACTACGAGCAGTACTTC. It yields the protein CASSEVSGGDYEQYF.

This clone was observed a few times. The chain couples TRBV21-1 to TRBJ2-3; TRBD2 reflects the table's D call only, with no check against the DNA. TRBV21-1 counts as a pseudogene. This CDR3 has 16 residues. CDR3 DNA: TGTGCCAGCAGCAAAGCGCCCACTAGTTCCACAGATACGCAGTATTTT. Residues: CASSKAPTSSTDTQYF.